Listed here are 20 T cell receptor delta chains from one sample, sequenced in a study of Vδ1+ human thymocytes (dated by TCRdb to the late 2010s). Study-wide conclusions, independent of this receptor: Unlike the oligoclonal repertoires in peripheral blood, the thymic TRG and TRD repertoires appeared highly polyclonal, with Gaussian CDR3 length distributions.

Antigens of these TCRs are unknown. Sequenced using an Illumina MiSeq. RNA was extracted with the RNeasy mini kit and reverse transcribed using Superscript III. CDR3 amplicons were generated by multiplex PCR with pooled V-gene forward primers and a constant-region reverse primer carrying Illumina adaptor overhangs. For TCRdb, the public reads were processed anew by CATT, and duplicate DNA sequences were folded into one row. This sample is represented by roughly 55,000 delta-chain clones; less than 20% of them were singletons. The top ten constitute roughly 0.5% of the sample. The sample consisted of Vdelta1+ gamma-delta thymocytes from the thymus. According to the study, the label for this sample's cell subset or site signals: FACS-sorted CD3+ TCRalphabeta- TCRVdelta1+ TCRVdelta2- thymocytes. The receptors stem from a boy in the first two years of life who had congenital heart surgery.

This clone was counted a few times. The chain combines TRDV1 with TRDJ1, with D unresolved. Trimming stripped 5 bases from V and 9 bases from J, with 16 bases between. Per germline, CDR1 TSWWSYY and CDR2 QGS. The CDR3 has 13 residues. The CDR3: CALGIQVGLELIF. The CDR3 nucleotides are TGTGCTCTTGGGATACAGGTAGGGCTCGAACTCATCTTT.

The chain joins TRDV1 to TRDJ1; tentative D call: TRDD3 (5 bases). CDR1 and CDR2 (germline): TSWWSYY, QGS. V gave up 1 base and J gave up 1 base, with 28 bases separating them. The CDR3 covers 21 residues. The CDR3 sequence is CALGERALLEDILAGTDKLIF. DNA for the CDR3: TGTGCTCTTGGGGAACGGGCCTTACTGGAGGATATTCTGGCGGGCACCGATAAACTCATCTTT.

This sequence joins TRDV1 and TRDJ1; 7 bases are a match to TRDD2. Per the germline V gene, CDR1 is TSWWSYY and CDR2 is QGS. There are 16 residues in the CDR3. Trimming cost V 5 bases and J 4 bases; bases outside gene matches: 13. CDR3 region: CALGYPSSYVGDKLIF. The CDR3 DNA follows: TGTGCTCTTGGGTATCCTTCCTCCTATGTTGGCGATAAACTCATCTTT.

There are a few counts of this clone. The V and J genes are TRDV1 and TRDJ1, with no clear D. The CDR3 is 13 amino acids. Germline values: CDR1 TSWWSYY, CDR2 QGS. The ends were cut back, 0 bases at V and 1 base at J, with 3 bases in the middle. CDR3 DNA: TGTGCTCTTGGGGAACTCTTCACCGATAAACTCATCTTT. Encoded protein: CALGELFTDKLIF.

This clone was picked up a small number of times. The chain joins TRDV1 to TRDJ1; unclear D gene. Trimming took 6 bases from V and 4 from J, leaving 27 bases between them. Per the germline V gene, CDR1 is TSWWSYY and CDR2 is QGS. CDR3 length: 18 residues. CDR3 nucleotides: TGTGCTCTTGGATTGATTCTTTCTACCGCTACAGGCAGCGATAAACTCATCTTT. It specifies CALGLILSTATGSDKLIF.

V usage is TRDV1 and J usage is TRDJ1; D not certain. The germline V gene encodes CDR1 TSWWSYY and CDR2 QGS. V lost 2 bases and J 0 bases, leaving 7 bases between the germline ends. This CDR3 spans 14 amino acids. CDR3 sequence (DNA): TGTGCTCTTGGGGAATCCCCGTACACCGATAAACTCATCTTT. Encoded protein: CALGESPYTDKLIF.

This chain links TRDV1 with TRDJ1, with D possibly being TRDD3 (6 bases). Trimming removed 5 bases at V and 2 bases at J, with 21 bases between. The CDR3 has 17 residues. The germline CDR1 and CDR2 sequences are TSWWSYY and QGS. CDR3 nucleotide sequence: TGTGCTCTTGGGAGTTACTCCCCCCTGCTGGGGACCGATAAACTCATCTTT. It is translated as CALGSYSPLLGTDKLIF.

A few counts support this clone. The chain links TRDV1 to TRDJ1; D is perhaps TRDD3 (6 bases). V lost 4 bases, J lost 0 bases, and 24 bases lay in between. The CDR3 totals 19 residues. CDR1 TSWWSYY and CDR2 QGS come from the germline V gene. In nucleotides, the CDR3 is TGTGCTCTTGGGGGTTGCCTACCTACGGGGCTGGGGTACACCGATAAACTCATCTTT. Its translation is CALGGCLPTGLGYTDKLIF.

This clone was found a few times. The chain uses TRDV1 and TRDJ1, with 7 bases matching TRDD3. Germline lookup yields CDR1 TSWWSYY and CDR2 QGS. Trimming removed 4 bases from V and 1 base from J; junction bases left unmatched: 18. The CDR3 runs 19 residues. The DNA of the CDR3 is TGTGCTCTTGGGGTGTTCTCTGGGGGTGAAGAGGTTTCCACCGATAAACTCATCTTT. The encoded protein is CALGVFSGGEEVSTDKLIF.

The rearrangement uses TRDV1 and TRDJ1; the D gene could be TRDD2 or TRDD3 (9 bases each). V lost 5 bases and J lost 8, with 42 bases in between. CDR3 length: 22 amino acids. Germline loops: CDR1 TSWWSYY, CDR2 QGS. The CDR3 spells CALGRHRPSYAFTGGYLDKLIF. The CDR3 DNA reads TGTGCTCTTGGGCGTCACCGGCCTTCCTACGCTTTTACCGGGGGATACCTCGACAAACTCATCTTT.

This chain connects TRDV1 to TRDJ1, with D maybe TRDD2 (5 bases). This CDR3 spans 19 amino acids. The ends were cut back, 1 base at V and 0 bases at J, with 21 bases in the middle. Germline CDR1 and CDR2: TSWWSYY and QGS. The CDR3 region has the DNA TGTGCTCTTGGGGAACGTCCTAGATTCGGACCGACCTACACCGATAAACTCATCTTT. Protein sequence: CALGERPRFGPTYTDKLIF.

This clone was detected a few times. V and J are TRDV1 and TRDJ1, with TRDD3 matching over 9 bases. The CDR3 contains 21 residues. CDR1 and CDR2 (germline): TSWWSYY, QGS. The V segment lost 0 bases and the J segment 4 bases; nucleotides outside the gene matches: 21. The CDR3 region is CALGELRPSRRPGGWCDKLIF. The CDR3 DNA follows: TGTGCTCTTGGGGAACTCCGGCCTTCCCGCCGGCCTGGGGGATGGTGCGATAAACTCATCTTT.

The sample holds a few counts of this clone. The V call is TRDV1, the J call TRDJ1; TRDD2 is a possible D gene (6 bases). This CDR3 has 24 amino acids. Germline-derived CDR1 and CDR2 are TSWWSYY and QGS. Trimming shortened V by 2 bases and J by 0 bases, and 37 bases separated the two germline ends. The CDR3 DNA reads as TGTGCTCTTGGGGAATTCCGCCTCCTTCCCCTGGTTGGTACTGGCTATAGGTACACCGATAAACTCATCTTT. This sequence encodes CALGEFRLLPLVGTGYRYTDKLIF.

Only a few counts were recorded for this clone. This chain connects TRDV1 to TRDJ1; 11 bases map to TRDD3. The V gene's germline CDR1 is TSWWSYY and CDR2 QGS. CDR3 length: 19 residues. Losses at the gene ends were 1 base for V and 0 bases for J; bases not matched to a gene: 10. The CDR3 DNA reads TGTGCTCTTGGGGAACGAGCCCTACTGGGGGATATCCACACCGATAAACTCATCTTT. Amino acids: CALGERALLGDIHTDKLIF.

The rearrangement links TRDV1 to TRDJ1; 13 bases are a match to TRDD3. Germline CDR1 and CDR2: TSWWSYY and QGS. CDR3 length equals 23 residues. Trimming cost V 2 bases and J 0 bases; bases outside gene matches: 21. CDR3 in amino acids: CALGELACSLLGDTVYYTDKLIF. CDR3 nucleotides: TGTGCTCTTGGGGAATTAGCTTGTTCGTTACTGGGGGATACGGTGTATTACACCGATAAACTCATCTTT.

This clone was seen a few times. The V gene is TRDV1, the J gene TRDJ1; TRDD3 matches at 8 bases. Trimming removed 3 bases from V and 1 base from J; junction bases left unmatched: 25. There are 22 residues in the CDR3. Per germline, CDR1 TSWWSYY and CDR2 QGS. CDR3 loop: CALGDPSLWVGGWKGCTDKLIF. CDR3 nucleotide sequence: TGTGCTCTTGGGGATCCCTCCTTATGGGTTGGGGGATGGAAGGGGTGCACCGATAAACTCATCTTT.

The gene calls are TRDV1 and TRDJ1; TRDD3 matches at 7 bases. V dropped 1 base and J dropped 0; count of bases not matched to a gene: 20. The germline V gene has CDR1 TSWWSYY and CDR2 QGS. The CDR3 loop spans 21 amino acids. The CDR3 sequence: CALGERVYWGPFPVYTDKLIF. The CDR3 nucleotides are TGTGCTCTTGGGGAACGAGTCTACTGGGGACCATTCCCCGTGTACACCGATAAACTCATCTTT.

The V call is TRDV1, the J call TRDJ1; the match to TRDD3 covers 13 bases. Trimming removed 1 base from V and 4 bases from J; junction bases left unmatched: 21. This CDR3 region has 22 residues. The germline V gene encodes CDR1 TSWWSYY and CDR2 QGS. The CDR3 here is CALGEPPPGTPYWGIRSDKLIF. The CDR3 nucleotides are TGTGCTCTTGGGGAACCCCCTCCGGGAACACCGTACTGGGGGATACGGAGCGATAAACTCATCTTT.

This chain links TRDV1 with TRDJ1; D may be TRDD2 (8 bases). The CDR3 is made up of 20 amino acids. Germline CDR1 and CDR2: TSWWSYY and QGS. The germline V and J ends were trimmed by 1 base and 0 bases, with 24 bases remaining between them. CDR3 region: CALGERLPTLWGAYTDKLIF. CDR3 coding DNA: TGTGCTCTTGGGGAACGTCTTCCTACTCTCTGGGGGGCCTACACCGATAAACTCATCTTT.

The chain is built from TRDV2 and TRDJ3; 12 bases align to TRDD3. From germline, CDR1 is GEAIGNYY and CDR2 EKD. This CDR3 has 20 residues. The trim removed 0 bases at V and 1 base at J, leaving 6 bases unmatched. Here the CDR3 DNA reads TGTGCCTGTGACACCGCGACTGGGGGATACTCGTCCTGGGACACCCGACAGATGTTTTTC. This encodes CACDTATGGYSSWDTRQMFF.